A single sample gave rise to the 27 T cell receptor beta chains below, sequenced in a study of cytomegalovirus exposure and HLA in healthy donors. Here immunoSEQ multiplex PCR was the method, and the copy in TCRdb shows in-frame clones only, minus some. The data hold some 110,000 clones, with around 86% observed a single time. Sequencing input: PBMCs. All receptors derive from a man in his late teens or twenties in good health and CMV-seronegative.

This clone has at least ten counts. The gene calls are TRBV5-4 and TRBJ1-2; no clear D. Trimming took 4 bases from V and 2 from J, leaving 15 bases between them. The germline CDR1 and CDR2 sequences are SGHNT and YYREEE (reference sequence). This CDR3 has 15 amino acids. In DNA form, the CDR3 reads TGTGCCAGCAGCGAGCAGGCGCCAAAGAACTATGGCTACACCTTC. It specifies CASSEQAPKNYGYTF.

This rearrangement joins TRBV4-1 to TRBJ2-7; 9 nucleotides match TRBD2. The CDR3 has 16 amino acids. The junction had 8 bases not matched to a gene; V was cut back by 0 bases and J by 5 bases. The germline gives CDR1 MGHRA, CDR2 YSYEKL. CDR3 in amino acids: CASSQDRASGTHEQYF. Here the CDR3 DNA reads TGCGCCAGCAGCCAAGATAGGGCTAGCGGGACCCACGAGCAGTACTTC.

This clone showed up just once. The rearrangement uses TRBV6-5 and TRBJ1-1; the match to TRBD1 covers 7 bases. There are 15 residues in the CDR3. V trimming: 5 bases; J trimming: 1 base; junction bases outside the gene matches: 7. The germline V gene has CDR1 MNHEY and CDR2 SVGAGI. This CDR3 is CASSLVSGGNTEAFF. CDR3 DNA: TGTGCCAGCAGTCTCGTCTCAGGGGGGAACACTGAAGCTTTCTTT.

On this clone: A read error may account for a junction end that differs from germline. The CDR3 loop reads CASSLGLRTGNQETQYF. The CDR3 DNA follows: TGTGCTAGCAGCCTCGGGTTGAGGACGGGAAACCAAGAGACCCAGTACTTC. The V gene is TRBV7-7, the J gene TRBJ2-5, with D possibly TRBD2 on 5 matching bases. CDR3 length: 17 residues. Germline CDR1 is SSHAT and CDR2 is FNYEAQ (reference sequence).

J is TRBJ2-7 and V is TRBV13, with D tentatively TRBD1 (5 bases). CDR1 is PRHDT and CDR2 is FYEKMQ in the germline V gene (reference sequence). The V end was cut by 5 bases, the J end by 6 bases, with 11 bases between. The CDR3 covers 12 residues. This CDR3 is CASSRRGGEQYF. The CDR3 DNA is TGTGCCAGCAGCCGTAGGGGTGGCGAGCAGTACTTC. Full variable domain (outside the CDR3, taken from reference TRBV13 and TRBJ2-7): AAGVIQSPRHLIKEKRETATLKCYPIPRHDTVYWYQQGPGQDPQFLISFYEKMQSDKGSIPDRFSAQQFSDYHSELNMSSLELGDSALYFCASSRRGGEQYFGPGTRLTVT.

The V call is TRBV28, the J call TRBJ1-5; D is perhaps TRBD1 (5 bases). CDR1 MDHEN and CDR2 SYDVKM come from the germline V gene. Between the trimmed V and J ends, which lost 3 bases and 7 bases, there was a span of 16 bases. The length of the CDR3 is 15 residues. The CDR3 DNA sequence: TGTGCCAGCAGTTTTACTCAGGGATGGGGCCAGCCCCAGCATTTT. Encoded protein: CASSFTQGWGQPQHF.

V is TRBV2 and J is TRBJ1-2; D unresolved. CDR1 is SNHLY and CDR2 is FYNNEI in the germline V gene. Trimming left V 2 bases short and J 3 bases short, with 7 bases between. This CDR3 comprises 13 residues. The CDR3 loop is CASSELGYYGYTF. DNA of the CDR3: TGTGCCAGCAGTGAACTGGGCTACTATGGCTACACCTTC. Variable domain in full (rest from reference TRBV2 and TRBJ1-2): EPEVTQTPSHQVTQMGQEVILRCVPISNHLYFYWYRQILGQKVEFLVSFYNNEISEKSEIFDDQFSVERPDGSNFTLKIRSTKLEDSAMYFCASSELGYYGYTFGSGTRLTVV.

The chain carries TRBV30 and TRBJ2-3; TRBD1 might be the D (6 bases). The CDR3 is made up of 10 amino acids. V was pared by 8 bases and J by 5 bases, with 8 bases between. In germline, CDR1 is GTSNPN, CDR2 SVGIG (reference sequence). The CDR3 loop is CAPRGDTQYF. The CDR3 nucleotides read TGTGCCCCCAGGGGAGATACGCAGTATTTT.

This rearrangement joins TRBV5-1 to TRBJ2-7; TRBD1 matches at 7 bases. There are 13 residues in the CDR3. V shed 4 bases, J shed 1 base, and the junction held 2 bases outside the gene matches. Germline lookup yields CDR1 SGHRS and CDR2 YFSETQ. This CDR3 is CASSPGQSYEQYF. As DNA, the CDR3 is TGCGCCAGCAGCCCGGGACAGTCCTACGAGCAGTACTTC.

This clone came up once. The CDR3 DNA follows: TGTGCCAGCAGCGCTAGCGCTACCGGGGAGCTGTTTTTT. Amino acids: CASSASATGELFF. The rearrangement links TRBV9 to TRBJ2-2, with a weak D call TRBD2 (6 bases). Germline CDR1 SGDLS, CDR2 YYNGEE. V lost 3 bases and J 5 bases, leaving 8 bases between the germline ends. The CDR3 consists of 13 residues.

This clone came up a few times. In nucleotides, the CDR3 is TGTGCCAGCAGCGCACAACAGGCGGGAGGTTCACCCCTCCACTTT. As protein: CASSAQQAGGSPLHF. The chain recombines TRBV9 with TRBJ1-6, with a tentative D call TRBD1 (5 bases). Germline V lookup: CDR1 SGDLS, CDR2 YYNGEE. CDR3 length equals 15 residues. Trimming cost V 3 bases and J 9 bases, with 16 bases left between them.

The chain has TRBV5-1 and TRBJ2-1; 10 positions agree with TRBD2. The CDR3 is made up of 14 amino acids. Germline V lookup: CDR1 SGHRS, CDR2 YFSETQ. V trimming: 4 bases; J trimming: 9 bases; junction bases outside the gene matches: 7. The CDR3 DNA follows: TGCGCCAGCAGCCCAGTAGCGGGAGGTATTGAGCAGTTCTTC. Protein: CASSPVAGGIEQFF.

This clone appeared a single time. The chain has TRBV9 and TRBJ1-1; D uncertain. The CDR3 sequence is 15 residues long. V was trimmed by 0 bases and J by 2 bases, leaving 11 bases between them. The germline V gene has CDR1 SGDLS and CDR2 YYNGEE. In nucleotides, the CDR3 is TGTGCCAGCAGCGTAGGTACAGACCGAAACACTGAAGCTTTCTTT. Protein product: CASSVGTDRNTEAFF.

The count of this clone is one. The CDR3 loop reads CASSETGRGGPDTQYF. The CDR3 DNA reads TGTGCCAGCAGTGAGACTGGGCGGGGGGGCCCAGATACGCAGTATTTT. The chain links TRBV2 to TRBJ2-3, with 9 bases aligning to TRBD2. Germline CDR1 is SNHLY and CDR2 is FYNNEI. This CDR3 has 16 amino acids. V gave up 3 bases and J gave up 4 bases; unmatched junction bases: 8.

The rearrangement links TRBV5-6 to TRBJ2-3; D gene ambiguous. Germline assignment: CDR1 SGHDT and CDR2 YYEEEE. The CDR3 runs to 16 residues. V was clipped by 1 base and J by 2 bases, with 14 bases between them. The CDR3 sequence is CASSLKATRLTDTQYF. CDR3 DNA sequence: TGTGCCAGCAGCTTGAAGGCTACCAGACTCACAGATACGCAGTATTTT.

The J gene is TRBJ2-7, the V gene TRBV10-3; a possible D gene is TRBD1 (5 bases). Germline V gene lookup returns CDR1 ENHRY and CDR2 SYGVKD. The V gene lost 10 bases and the J gene lost 0 bases, with 13 bases spanning the gap. The CDR3 is made up of 13 amino acids. CDR3 DNA sequence: TGTGCCACCGAAGGGGCACTCTCCTACGAGCAGTACTTC. It specifies CATEGALSYEQYF.

The CDR3 coding sequence is TGTGCCAGCAGGGGACAGTACACCGGGGAGCTGTTTTTT. Translated, it gives CASRGQYTGELFF. The genes are TRBV5-8 and TRBJ2-2; TRBD1 matches at 7 bases. V trimming: 5 bases; J trimming: 3 bases; junction bases outside the gene matches: 1. Germline-derived CDR1 and CDR2 are SGHTS and YDEGEE. The CDR3 covers 13 residues.

The V and J genes are TRBV29-1 and TRBJ1-5, with 7 bases lining up with TRBD1. The germline V gene has CDR1 SQVTM and CDR2 ANQGSEA. This CDR3 spans 14 amino acids. Trimming cost V 4 bases and J 3 bases; bases outside gene matches: 6. CDR3 in DNA: TGCAGCGTTGTGGTAGGGGGCCCCAATCAGCCCCAGCATTTT. As protein: CSVVVGGPNQPQHF.

This clone was counted once. The rearrangement links TRBV7-9 to TRBJ2-3, with TRBD2 as a possible D gene (6 bases). Germline assignment: CDR1 SEHNR and CDR2 FQNEAQ (reference sequence). The V end lost 3 bases, the J end lost 0 bases, and 10 bases lay between the germline ends. This CDR3 is 15 amino acids long. The CDR3 here is CASSFTGGSTDTQYF. The CDR3 DNA reads TGTGCCAGCAGCTTCACCGGGGGTAGCACAGATACGCAGTATTTT.

The chain combines TRBV4-2 with TRBJ2-7, with TRBD1 matching 7 bases. V was pared by 6 bases and J by 5 bases, with 10 bases of the junction left unmatched. CDR3 length equals 14 residues. Germline values: CDR1 LGHNA, CDR2 YNFKEQ. The CDR3 sequence: CASRQPGQGDEQYF. In DNA, the CDR3 is TGTGCCAGCAGACAACCAGGCCAGGGGGACGAGCAGTACTTC.

The V gene is TRBV27, the J gene TRBJ2-1; D not resolved. Germline V gives CDR1 MNHEY, CDR2 SMNVEV (reference sequence). The CDR3 sequence is 17 residues long. V lost 5 bases, J lost 4 bases, and 21 bases lay in between. The DNA of the CDR3 is TGTGCCAGCAGTACCATGAAGCTACTTACCATTTACAATGAGCAGTTCTTC. Translation gives CASSTMKLLTIYNEQFF.

The chain couples TRBV29-1 to TRBJ2-7, with D maybe TRBD2 (6 bases). The germline V gene encodes CDR1 SQVTM and CDR2 ANQGSEA. The CDR3 spans 11 residues. Trimming stripped 4 bases from V and 2 bases from J, with 6 bases between. This chain's CDR3 is CSVGRAYEQYF. The CDR3 DNA sequence: TGCAGCGTTGGGAGGGCCTACGAGCAGTACTTC.

V gene TRBV4-1 combines with J gene TRBJ2-2; tentative D call: TRBD2 (6 bases). Germline V gives CDR1 MGHRA, CDR2 YSYEKL. This CDR3 has 16 residues. The V end was cut by 1 base, the J end by 5 bases, with 14 bases between. The CDR3, as DNA: TGCGCCAGCAGCCAAGGCGCCGGACTACCGACCGGGGAGCTGTTTTTT. It codes for CASSQGAGLPTGELFF.

This chain links TRBV29-1 with TRBJ2-4, with 8 bases lining up with TRBD2. V was pared by 7 bases and J by 9 bases, with 11 bases of the junction left unmatched. Germline V gene data show CDR1 as SQVTM and CDR2 as ANQGSEA. CDR3 size: 13 residues. CDR3 nucleotide sequence: TGCAGCGCCCAGGGACTAGTCGTGGGCATTCAGTACTTC. It translates to CSAQGLVVGIQYF.

The chain has TRBV6-1 and TRBJ1-3; a possible D gene is TRBD1 (6 bases). Germline CDR1 and CDR2: MNHNS and SASEGT. This CDR3 region has 15 residues. V was clipped by 6 bases and J by 0 bases, with 12 bases between them. DNA of the CDR3: TGTGCCAGCAGCCCTGACAGGTTCTCTGGAAACACCATATATTTT. Protein product: CASSPDRFSGNTIYF.

This chain joins TRBV27 and TRBJ2-3; a weak D match, TRBD1 (8 bases). This CDR3 region has 15 residues. Deletions cut 5 bases from V and 3 bases from J, with 15 bases between. The germline V gene encodes CDR1 MNHEY and CDR2 SMNVEV (reference sequence). Here the CDR3 DNA reads TGTGCCAGCAGTGCCGGACAGGGAGGGACAGATACGCAGTATTTT. This sequence encodes CASSAGQGGTDTQYF.

V gene TRBV5-1 combines with J gene TRBJ2-5, with D perhaps matching TRBD1 (6 bases). Trimming took 0 bases from V and 2 from J, leaving 11 bases between them. There are 15 residues in the CDR3. Germline-derived CDR1 and CDR2 are SGHRS and YFSETQ. CDR3 sequence: CASSLAVGTQETQYF. The CDR3 nucleotides are TGCGCCAGCAGCTTGGCCGTGGGGACACAAGAGACCCAGTACTTC.